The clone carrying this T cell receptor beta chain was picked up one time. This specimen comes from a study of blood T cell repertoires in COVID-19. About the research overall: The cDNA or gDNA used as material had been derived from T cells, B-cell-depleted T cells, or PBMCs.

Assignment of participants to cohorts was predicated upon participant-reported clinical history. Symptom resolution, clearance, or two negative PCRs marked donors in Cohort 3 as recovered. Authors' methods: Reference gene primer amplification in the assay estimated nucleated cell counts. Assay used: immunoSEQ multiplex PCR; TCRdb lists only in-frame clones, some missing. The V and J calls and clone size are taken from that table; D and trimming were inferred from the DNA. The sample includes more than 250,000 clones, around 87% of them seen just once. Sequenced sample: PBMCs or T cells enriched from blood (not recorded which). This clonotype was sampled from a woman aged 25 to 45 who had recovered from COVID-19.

The CDR3 sequence: CASSQDWVKNIQYF. The CDR3 DNA is TGTGCCAGCAGTCAGGATTGGGTCAAAAACATTCAGTACTTC. This rearrangement joins TRBV6-5 to TRBJ2-4; D ambiguous. Trimming took off 5 bases at V and 3 bases at J, with 11 bases between the two ends. Looked up from germline, CDR1 is MNHEY and CDR2 is SVGAGI. The CDR3 has 14 residues.